The 14 T cell receptor beta chains in this list originate from one sample, sequenced in a study of technical replicates of blood from a few donors. Clones were sequenced by immunoSEQ multiplex PCR, and TCRdb holds only the in-frame ones, with some missing. The profile covers roughly 68,000 clones, with approximately 86% appearing a single time and around 5% taken by the ten largest. The sequencing sample was made of PBMCs. Receptors originate from a human donor in good health. Some clones in this sample may be carry-over from other donors' samples.

The V gene is TRBV5-1, the J gene TRBJ2-4, with 7 nucleotides matching TRBD1. Trimming at V came to 0 bases and at J to 4 bases, leaving 1 base not matched to a gene. This CDR3 is 14 amino acids long. Looked up from germline, CDR1 is SGHRS and CDR2 is YFSETQ. DNA of the CDR3: TGCGCCAGCAGCTTGGTGGGACAGAAAAACATTCAGTACTTC. The encoded protein is CASSLVGQKNIQYF.

This rearrangement joins TRBV5-1 to TRBJ2-1, with 14 bases fitting TRBD2. With 5 bases clipped from V and 1 base from J, the junction kept 2 bases outside the gene matches. The CDR3 is 16 amino acids. Germline CDR1 is SGHRS and CDR2 is YFSETQ. The CDR3 coding sequence is TGCGCCAGCAGTCGGACTAGCGGGGGGTCCTACAATGAGCAGTTCTTC. This gives the protein CASSRTSGGSYNEQFF. Full variable domain (outside the CDR3, taken from reference TRBV5-1 and TRBJ2-1): KAGVTQTPRYLIKTRGQQVTLSCSPISGHRSVSWYQQTPGQGLQFLFEYFSETQRNKGNFPGRFSGRQFSNSRSEMNVSTLELGDSALYLCASSRTSGGSYNEQFFGPGTRLTVL.

V and J are TRBV7-4 and TRBJ2-7, with D maybe TRBD2 (6 bases). V lost 5 bases and J 5 bases, leaving 13 bases between the germline ends. This CDR3 contains 13 residues. Germline loops: CDR1 SGHVT, CDR2 SQSDAQ. DNA of the CDR3: TGTGCCAGCAGCCCGGGGGAGATCAACGAGCAGTACTTC. Translation: CASSPGEINEQYF.

This clone showed up just once. This chain uses TRBV4-3 with TRBJ1-1; 11 bases are shared with TRBD1. The V and J ends lost 1 base and 4 bases, in that order; junction bases with no gene match: 2. The germline V gene encodes CDR1 LGHNA and CDR2 YSLEER. CDR3 length: 15 residues. The CDR3 loop is CASSQGTGGLTEAFF. The CDR3 DNA reads as TGCGCCAGCAGCCAAGGGACAGGGGGCCTCACTGAAGCTTTCTTT.

The chain has TRBV2 and TRBJ1-1, with D possibly being TRBD1 (6 bases). Trimming took 7 bases from V and 7 from J, leaving 16 bases between them. Germline lookup yields CDR1 SNHLY and CDR2 FYNNEI. CDR3 length: 13 amino acids. CDR3 sequence reads: CASTPQGFGEAFF. The CDR3 DNA is TGTGCCAGCACCCCACAGGGATTTGGTGAAGCTTTCTTT. The variable domain in full, with the rest retrieved from reference TRBV2 and TRBJ1-1, is EPEVTQTPSHQVTQMGQEVILRCVPISNHLYFYWYRQILGQKVEFLVSFYNNEISEKSEIFDDQFSVERPDGSNFTLKIRSTKLEDSAMYFCASTPQGFGEAFFGQGTRLTVV.

The rearrangement joins TRBV27 to TRBJ1-4; TRBD1 agrees at 9 bases. Germline CDR1 is MNHEY and CDR2 is SMNVEV (reference sequence). The CDR3 extends over 14 amino acids. The trim removed 6 bases at V and 5 bases at J, leaving 4 bases unmatched. CDR3 residues: CASRRTGDNEKLFF. The CDR3 nucleotides read TGTGCCAGCAGAAGGACAGGGGACAATGAAAAACTGTTTTTT.

This CDR3 reads CASSSQVYTEAFF. CDR3 sequence (DNA): TGTGCCAGCAGTTCTCAGGTGTACACTGAAGCTTTCTTT. This chain connects TRBV2 to TRBJ1-1; D gene unclear. Germline values: CDR1 SNHLY, CDR2 FYNNEI. The CDR3 has 13 residues. The germline V and J ends were trimmed by 5 bases and 3 bases, with 10 bases remaining between them.

V and J are TRBV19 and TRBJ2-5, with TRBD2 matching over 15 bases. Losses at the gene ends were 9 bases for V and 5 bases for J; bases not matched to a gene: 13. The CDR3 has 17 residues. Germline assignment: CDR1 LNHDA and CDR2 SQIVND (reference sequence). The CDR3 loop reads CASRGLAGGPRVETQYF. The DNA for the CDR3 is TGTGCCAGCCGCGGACTAGCGGGAGGGCCAAGAGTCGAGACCCAGTACTTC.

V is TRBV9 and J is TRBJ1-1, with D unresolved. The length of the CDR3 is 15 residues. Germline V gene sequence: CDR1 SGDLS, CDR2 YYNGEE. Trimming left V 0 bases short and J 2 bases short, with 11 bases between. The DNA for the CDR3 is TGTGCCAGCAGCGTAGTACGGTCACCTAACACTGAAGCTTTCTTT. As protein: CASSVVRSPNTEAFF.

This chain links TRBV4-2 with TRBJ1-1, with 8 bases matching TRBD1. V was pared by 0 bases and J by 0 bases, with 6 bases of the junction left unmatched. The CDR3 is 17 residues long. Germline V gene sequence: CDR1 LGHNA, CDR2 YNFKEQ. As DNA, the CDR3 is TGTGCCAGCAGCCAAGATTTGACAGGGGCTATGAACACTGAAGCTTTCTTT. Protein product: CASSQDLTGAMNTEAFF.

This clone appeared once. This chain uses TRBV19 with TRBJ2-6, with 7 bases lining up with TRBD2. CDR1 and CDR2 (germline): LNHDA, SQIVND (reference sequence). J lost 1 base, V lost 3 bases, and 9 bases had no gene match. This CDR3 spans 18 amino acids. The CDR3 sequence: CASSIRRGTLSGANVLTF. DNA for the CDR3: TGTGCCAGTAGTATTAGGCGGGGGACCCTTTCTGGGGCCAACGTCCTGACTTTC.

This rearrangement joins TRBV5-1 to TRBJ1-4, with D perhaps TRBD1 (5 bases). The V end lost 10 bases, the J end lost 8 bases, and 33 bases lay between the germline ends. Germline CDR1 SGHRS, CDR2 YFSETQ. The CDR3 extends over 18 amino acids. In DNA, the CDR3 is TGCGCCGCCAGAGATCCTCAAAGTCCGACAGTAAGAAAGGAAAAACTGTTTTTT. Its protein product is CAARDPQSPTVRKEKLFF.

This sequence joins TRBV12-5 and TRBJ2-7; weak D call: TRBD2 (5 bases). Deletions cut 2 bases from V and 0 bases from J, with 11 bases between. The CDR3 runs 15 residues. Per the germline V gene, CDR1 is LGHNT and CDR2 is FRNRAP. The CDR3 bases are TGTGCTAGTGGTTTGCCAGGACTTCCCTCCTACGAGCAGTACTTC. This translates into CASGLPGLPSYEQYF.

The chain couples TRBV5-5 to TRBJ1-1; D is unresolved. Germline V gene data show CDR1 as SGHKS and CDR2 as YYEKEE (reference sequence). The V end was cut by 4 bases, the J end by 4 bases, with 17 bases between. There are 15 residues in the CDR3. CDR3 sequence (DNA): TGTGCCAGCAGCCTAAGCGCGGGCCGGGGCACTGAAGCTTTCTTT. Amino acid sequence: CASSLSAGRGTEAFF.